The 21 T cell receptor beta chains below all came from one sample that was sequenced in a study of cytomegalovirus exposure and HLA in healthy donors. Primers: 60 Vbeta forward and 13 Jbeta reverse. Clones were read by immunoSEQ multiplex PCR, and TCRdb kept only the in-frame ones, dropping some. The sample includes more than 30,000 clones, roughly 67% of them seen just once. The material sequenced was PBMCs. Every receptor here comes from a man aged 35 to 55 in good health and CMV-seropositive.

This chain joins TRBV9 and TRBJ2-3; 9 bases agree with TRBD2. Germline V lookup: CDR1 SGDLS, CDR2 YYNGEE. J was trimmed by 2 bases and V by 0 bases; bases with no gene match: 10. The CDR3 length is 18 residues. The CDR3 loop reads CASSVVPAGGEFTDTQYF. CDR3 coding DNA: TGTGCCAGCAGCGTAGTTCCAGCGGGGGGCGAGTTCACAGATACGCAGTATTTT.

The rearrangement links TRBV25-1 to TRBJ1-1, with D perhaps matching TRBD1 (5 bases). The CDR3 runs 14 residues. The germline gives CDR1 MGHDK, CDR2 SYGVNS. The V end lost 5 bases, the J end lost 5 bases, and 15 bases lay between the germline ends. Here the CDR3 DNA reads TGTGCCAGCAGTAGTGGGGGGAGTTGGACTGAAGCTTTCTTT. It yields the protein CASSSGGSWTEAFF.

The rearrangement joins TRBV19 to TRBJ2-3, with D tentatively TRBD1 (5 bases). This CDR3 is built from 13 residues. CDR1 and CDR2 (germline): LNHDA, SQIVND (reference sequence). With 3 bases removed from V and 2 bases from J, the gap between germline ends came to 6 bases. DNA for the CDR3: TGTGCCAGTAGTATGGGGCACACAGATACGCAGTATTTT. As protein: CASSMGHTDTQYF.

This clone has a handful of counts. The rearrangement uses TRBV6-4 and TRBJ2-2; the match to TRBD2 covers 11 bases. Germline V gene lookup returns CDR1 MRHNA and CDR2 SNTAGT. The length of the CDR3 is 15 residues. V trimming: 3 bases; J trimming: 3 bases; junction bases outside the gene matches: 0. Written as DNA, the CDR3 is TGTGCCAGCAGTGAGACTAGCGGGGACACCGGGGAGCTGTTTTTT. Translated: CASSETSGDTGELFF.

This clone was picked up one time. V and J are TRBV2 and TRBJ1-1, with 7 bases matching TRBD1. Germline V gene data show CDR1 as SNHLY and CDR2 as FYNNEI. J lost 3 bases, V lost 5 bases, and 9 bases had no gene match. The CDR3 has 15 residues. In DNA, the CDR3 is TGTGCCAGCAGTCGTTTCGCCGGGACAGACACTGAAGCTTTCTTT. Translation: CASSRFAGTDTEAFF. The full variable domain, rest sourced from reference TRBV2 and TRBJ1-1, is EPEVTQTPSHQVTQMGQEVILRCVPISNHLYFYWYRQILGQKVEFLVSFYNNEISEKSEIFDDQFSVERPDGSNFTLKIRSTKLEDSAMYFCASSRFAGTDTEAFFGQGTRLTVV.

This chain connects TRBV28 to TRBJ1-1; D not resolved. The V gene lost 5 bases and the J gene lost 8 bases, with 15 bases spanning the gap. The CDR3 is 13 amino acids. Germline lookup yields CDR1 MDHEN and CDR2 SYDVKM. Here the CDR3 DNA reads TGTGCCAGCAGTCCGCCCGGTCGAGGGGAAGCTTTCTTT. Translation: CASSPPGRGEAFF.

This chain uses TRBV7-6 with TRBJ2-7; D gene uncertain. Germline V gives CDR1 SGHVS, CDR2 FNYEAQ. Trimming removed 0 bases at V and 4 bases at J, with 7 bases between. The CDR3 contains 13 residues. CDR3 nucleotides: TGTGCCAGCAGCTTAGCAACAGCTTACGAGCAGTACTTC. Translation gives CASSLATAYEQYF.

The chain joins TRBV11-3 to TRBJ2-3; 8 bases map to TRBD1. Germline CDR1 is SGHNT and CDR2 is YENEEA. This CDR3 region has 16 residues. Trimming cost V 5 bases and J 3 bases; bases outside gene matches: 10. Here the CDR3 reads CASSPAGGWGTDTQYF. DNA for the CDR3: TGTGCCAGCAGCCCGGCAGGGGGCTGGGGAACAGATACGCAGTATTTT.

The chain uses TRBV14 and TRBJ2-3; 8 bases are a match to TRBD2. CDR1 is SGHDN, CDR2 FVKESK, per germline. After removal of 1 base from V and 1 base from J, the junction contained 10 bases not matched to a gene. The CDR3 contains 18 residues. This CDR3 is CASSQAGGPCKRTDTQYF. The CDR3, as DNA: TGTGCCAGCAGCCAAGCGGGGGGGCCTTGTAAGCGCACAGATACGCAGTATTTT.

This rearrangement joins TRBV5-4 to TRBJ2-6, with D unresolved. Germline V CDR1 and CDR2: SGHNT, YYREEE (reference sequence). The CDR3 is 15 residues long. V was pared by 4 bases and J by 0 bases, with 8 bases between. The CDR3 loop is CASSPQSSGANVLTF. In DNA, the CDR3 is TGTGCCAGCAGCCCCCAGTCCTCTGGGGCCAACGTCCTGACTTTC.

In this sample, this clone turned up a few times. V is TRBV6-1 and J is TRBJ1-3, with no clear D. Germline CDR1 and CDR2: MNHNS and SASEGT. The CDR3 covers 14 residues. Trimming stripped 7 bases from V and 2 bases from J, with 12 bases between. The CDR3 coding sequence is TGTGCCAGCAAAGTCTCACGGGCTGGAAACACCATATATTTT. Protein product: CASKVSRAGNTIYF.

The genes are TRBV27 and TRBJ2-1; 8 nucleotides line up with TRBD2. Trimming cost V 5 bases and J 7 bases; bases outside gene matches: 7. Germline lookup yields CDR1 MNHEY and CDR2 SMNVEV (reference sequence). The length of the CDR3 is 14 residues. The CDR3 sequence is CASSPTGGANEQFF. As DNA, the CDR3 is TGTGCCAGCAGTCCTACCGGGGGGGCTAATGAGCAGTTCTTC.

The table lists this clone with a few counts. This chain's CDR3 is CASSFTITLAQETQYF. The CDR3 region has the DNA TGTGCCAGCAGCTTCACCATAACTCTAGCCCAAGAGACCCAGTACTTC. The chain is built from TRBV11-3 and TRBJ2-5; a weak D match, TRBD2 (5 bases). This CDR3 is built from 16 residues. CDR1 SGHNT and CDR2 YENEEA come from the germline V gene. V was pared by 3 bases and J by 1 base, with 15 bases between.

The rearrangement uses TRBV5-1 and TRBJ2-1; 7 nucleotides match TRBD1. The germline CDR1 and CDR2 sequences are SGHRS and YFSETQ. V dropped 4 bases and J dropped 0; count of bases not matched to a gene: 4. The CDR3 is 15 residues long. Here the CDR3 reads CASSPGQVSYNEQFF. In nucleotides, the CDR3 is TGCGCCAGCAGCCCTGGACAGGTCTCCTACAATGAGCAGTTCTTC.

This sequence joins TRBV28 and TRBJ2-5, with 7 nucleotides matching TRBD1. The germline V gene encodes CDR1 MDHEN and CDR2 SYDVKM. Unmatched junction bases numbered 14, after V lost 2 bases and J lost 5 bases. This CDR3 spans 17 amino acids. This CDR3 is CASSLEGQVPVGETQYF. CDR3 DNA: TGTGCCAGCAGTTTAGAAGGACAGGTCCCGGTGGGGGAGACCCAGTACTTC.

This clone was counted only a few times. The chain joins TRBV2 to TRBJ2-7, with 8 bases that match TRBD1. Trimming removed 2 bases from V and 0 bases from J; junction bases left unmatched: 9. The CDR3 sequence is 17 residues long. Germline V gives CDR1 SNHLY, CDR2 FYNNEI. CDR3 coding DNA: TGTGCCAGCAGTGAATGGGGGACAGGTGCTAGCTCCTACGAGCAGTACTTC. Protein product: CASSEWGTGASSYEQYF.

DNA of the CDR3: TGTGCCAGCAGTGTTACTAGCGGGGGCACAGATACGCAGTATTTT. Translating gives CASSVTSGGTDTQYF. The V and J genes are TRBV6-4 and TRBJ2-3; the match to TRBD2 covers 10 bases. Germline V CDR1 and CDR2: MRHNA, SNTAGT. This CDR3 is 15 amino acids long. Trimming at V came to 4 bases and at J to 1 base, leaving 2 bases not matched to a gene.

The table lists this clone with a few counts. This sequence joins TRBV2 and TRBJ1-4; 7 bases map to TRBD1. Trimming removed 11 bases from V and 4 bases from J; junction bases left unmatched: 7. The germline V gene has CDR1 SNHLY and CDR2 FYNNEI. This CDR3 has 13 amino acids. CDR3 sequence reads: CAGRTGLNEKLFF. The CDR3 DNA follows: TGTGCCGGAAGGACAGGTCTTAATGAAAAACTGTTTTTT.

Worth noting for this clone: This specimen includes other DNA sequences encoding the same CDR3. V and J are TRBV2 and TRBJ1-1; a possible D gene is TRBD1 (5 bases). V was trimmed by 4 bases and J by 4 bases, leaving 13 bases between them. Germline V lookup: CDR1 SNHLY, CDR2 FYNNEI. The CDR3 totals 14 residues. The CDR3 sequence: CASSVRGWGTEAFF. CDR3 coding DNA: TGTGCCAGCAGTGTTAGGGGATGGGGCACTGAAGCTTTCTTT. The full variable domain, its missing parts supplied by reference TRBV2 and TRBJ1-1, is EPEVTQTPSHQVTQMGQEVILRCVPISNHLYFYWYRQILGQKVEFLVSFYNNEISEKSEIFDDQFSVERPDGSNFTLKIRSTKLEDSAMYFCASSVRGWGTEAFFGQGTRLTVV.

The CDR3 protein is CASSQGQFYGYTF. CDR3 DNA sequence: TGTGCCAGCAGCCAGGGACAGTTTTATGGCTACACCTTC. The genes are TRBV11-3 and TRBJ1-2; 7 bases match TRBD1. The germline V gene has CDR1 SGHNT and CDR2 YENEEA. The CDR3 covers 13 residues. V lost 5 bases and J lost 5; bases outside the gene matches: 5. Full variable domain (outside the CDR3, taken from reference TRBV11-3 and TRBJ1-2): EAGVVQSPRYKIIEKKQPVAFWCNPISGHNTLYWYLQNLGQGPELLIRYENEEAVDDSQLPKDRFSAERLKGVDSTLKIQPAELGDSAVYLCASSQGQFYGYTFGSGTRLTVV.

The sample holds a few counts of this clone. The chain carries TRBV10-2 and TRBJ2-2; perhaps TRBD2 as D (5 bases). V gave up 8 bases and J gave up 7 bases, with 17 bases separating them. The CDR3 extends over 14 amino acids. Per the germline V gene, CDR1 is WSHSY and CDR2 is SAAADI. CDR3 in amino acids: CASSLAHGVGELFF. As DNA, the CDR3 is TGCGCCAGCTCGCTAGCCCATGGGGTCGGGGAGCTGTTTTTT.